This TCR beta chain was observed in a study of T cells in Graves' hyperthyroidism and ophthalmopathy. Uncontrolled infection, other autoimmune disease, pregnancy or lactation led to exclusion. Authors of the study amplified TCR beta CDR3 regions from RNA transcripts. Researchers ran a first-round RT-PCR on the TCR CDR3 using the HTBI primer set. In TCRdb, the multiplex PCR reads were re-called with MiXCR into one record per CDR3 protein. The sample lists more than 300,000 distinct CDR3 sequences; 11% to 15% were seen once. The TCR sequence derives from a woman aged 60-70 years with Graves' hyperthyroidism. Sequenced: blood.

The CDR3 is CASRLQATNEKLFF. CDR3 bases: TGTGCCAGCAGGTTACAGGCAACTAATGAAAAACTGTTTTTT. The chain joins TRBV5-8 to TRBJ1-4, with D possibly being TRBD1 (5 bases). Germline V gives CDR1 SGHTS, CDR2 YDEGEE. Trimming took off 5 bases at V and 0 bases at J, with 8 bases between the two ends. The CDR3 is made up of 14 amino acids.